This T cell receptor beta chain was profiled in a study of CD8 T cells in ankylosing spondylitis. The CDR3 has 14 residues. V lost 4 bases and J 7 bases, leaving 14 bases between the germline ends. Germline CDR1 is LNHDA and CDR2 is SQIVND (reference sequence). Each CDR3 protein is one row after TCRdb ran MiXCR on the 5' RACE reads. This repertoire shows about 130,000 distinct CDR3 sequences, roughly an eighth found once; its top ten account for 3%. Sequencing input: blood, either unsorted or a sorted T cell fraction (not recorded which). V usage is TRBV19 and J usage is TRBJ2-1, with D tentatively TRBD1 or TRBD2 (5 bases each). The TCR sequence derives from a female donor with ankylosing spondylitis or in good health (not recorded which). CDR3 DNA sequence: TGTGCCAGTAGTAGGGGGTTGCCAGAGAATGAGCAGTTCTTC. Translating gives CASSRGLPENEQFF.